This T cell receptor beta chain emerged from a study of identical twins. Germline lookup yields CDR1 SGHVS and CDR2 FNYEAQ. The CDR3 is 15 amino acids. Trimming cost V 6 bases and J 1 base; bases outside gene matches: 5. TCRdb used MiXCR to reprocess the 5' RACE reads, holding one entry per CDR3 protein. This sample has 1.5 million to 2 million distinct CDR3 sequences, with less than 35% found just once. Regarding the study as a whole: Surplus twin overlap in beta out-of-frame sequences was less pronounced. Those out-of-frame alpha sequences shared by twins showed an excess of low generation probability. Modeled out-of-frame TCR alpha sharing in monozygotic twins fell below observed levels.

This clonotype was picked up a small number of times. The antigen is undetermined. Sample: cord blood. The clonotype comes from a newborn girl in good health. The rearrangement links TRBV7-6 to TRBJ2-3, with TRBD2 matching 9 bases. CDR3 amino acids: CASRLEREGTDTQYF. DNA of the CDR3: TGTGCCAGCAGATTGGAGCGGGAGGGCACAGATACGCAGTATTTT.